This TCR beta chain was sequenced in a study of post-analysis software for immune sequencing data. Regarding the study as a whole: TRBV5-6, TRBV5-1 and TRBV20-1 belonged to a set of roughly five TRBV segments that were more frequent in patients than controls. Same-batch preparations were strongly co-clustered by F measure.

Concerning this clonotype: Its cognate antigen is unknown.

Germline lookup yields CDR1 MGHRA and CDR2 YSYEKL. The CDR3 is 13 residues long. V lost 0 bases, J lost 6 bases, and 6 bases lay in between. Each TCR beta cDNA library carried unique molecular identifiers. T cells numbering about 0.85 to 10 million yielded roughly 0.5 million cDNA molecules. One entry per CDR3 protein, called by TCRdb with MiXCR from the PCR reads. The repertoire holds hundreds of thousands of distinct CDR3 sequences, with nearly 45% as singletons. Sequenced material: blood. The chain employs TRBV4-1 and TRBJ1-5; D remains ambiguous. This receptor was identified in a girl aged 5 to 17 with multiple sclerosis. DNA of the CDR3: TGCGCCAGCAGCCAAGATTTTGCTCAGCCCCAGCATTTT. Translated: CASSQDFAQPQHF.